This record looks at one TCR beta chain sequence and its context. Its matching antigen is unknown. The sample comes from a study of OX40 agonist ivuxolimab in advanced cancers. About the study: Three patients responded partially, comprising one with hepatocellular carcinoma and two with cutaneous melanoma.

Study-level findings and limits: In the 0.1-3.0 mg/kg groups, partial responders showed among the lowest expansion.

This CDR3 region has 15 residues. Trimming removed 4 bases from V and 4 bases from J; junction bases left unmatched: 8. The germline V gene encodes CDR1 LNHDA and CDR2 SQIVND (reference sequence). Assay used: immunoSEQ multiplex PCR; TCRdb lists only in-frame clones, some missing. Here the sample spans tens of thousands of clones, 75% to 85% being singletons. The source of this sequence is an adult with an advanced solid tumor such as melanoma, head and neck, liver or kidney cancer. The specimen comprised CD4+ or CD8+ T cells sorted from blood, sampled in a trial of the OX40 agonist ivuxolimab. The chain recombines TRBV19 with TRBJ1-2; 8 positions agree with TRBD1. The CDR3 is CASSTSRGRAYGYTF. In nucleotides, the CDR3 is TGTGCCAGTAGTACGAGCAGGGGGCGGGCCTATGGCTACACCTTC.